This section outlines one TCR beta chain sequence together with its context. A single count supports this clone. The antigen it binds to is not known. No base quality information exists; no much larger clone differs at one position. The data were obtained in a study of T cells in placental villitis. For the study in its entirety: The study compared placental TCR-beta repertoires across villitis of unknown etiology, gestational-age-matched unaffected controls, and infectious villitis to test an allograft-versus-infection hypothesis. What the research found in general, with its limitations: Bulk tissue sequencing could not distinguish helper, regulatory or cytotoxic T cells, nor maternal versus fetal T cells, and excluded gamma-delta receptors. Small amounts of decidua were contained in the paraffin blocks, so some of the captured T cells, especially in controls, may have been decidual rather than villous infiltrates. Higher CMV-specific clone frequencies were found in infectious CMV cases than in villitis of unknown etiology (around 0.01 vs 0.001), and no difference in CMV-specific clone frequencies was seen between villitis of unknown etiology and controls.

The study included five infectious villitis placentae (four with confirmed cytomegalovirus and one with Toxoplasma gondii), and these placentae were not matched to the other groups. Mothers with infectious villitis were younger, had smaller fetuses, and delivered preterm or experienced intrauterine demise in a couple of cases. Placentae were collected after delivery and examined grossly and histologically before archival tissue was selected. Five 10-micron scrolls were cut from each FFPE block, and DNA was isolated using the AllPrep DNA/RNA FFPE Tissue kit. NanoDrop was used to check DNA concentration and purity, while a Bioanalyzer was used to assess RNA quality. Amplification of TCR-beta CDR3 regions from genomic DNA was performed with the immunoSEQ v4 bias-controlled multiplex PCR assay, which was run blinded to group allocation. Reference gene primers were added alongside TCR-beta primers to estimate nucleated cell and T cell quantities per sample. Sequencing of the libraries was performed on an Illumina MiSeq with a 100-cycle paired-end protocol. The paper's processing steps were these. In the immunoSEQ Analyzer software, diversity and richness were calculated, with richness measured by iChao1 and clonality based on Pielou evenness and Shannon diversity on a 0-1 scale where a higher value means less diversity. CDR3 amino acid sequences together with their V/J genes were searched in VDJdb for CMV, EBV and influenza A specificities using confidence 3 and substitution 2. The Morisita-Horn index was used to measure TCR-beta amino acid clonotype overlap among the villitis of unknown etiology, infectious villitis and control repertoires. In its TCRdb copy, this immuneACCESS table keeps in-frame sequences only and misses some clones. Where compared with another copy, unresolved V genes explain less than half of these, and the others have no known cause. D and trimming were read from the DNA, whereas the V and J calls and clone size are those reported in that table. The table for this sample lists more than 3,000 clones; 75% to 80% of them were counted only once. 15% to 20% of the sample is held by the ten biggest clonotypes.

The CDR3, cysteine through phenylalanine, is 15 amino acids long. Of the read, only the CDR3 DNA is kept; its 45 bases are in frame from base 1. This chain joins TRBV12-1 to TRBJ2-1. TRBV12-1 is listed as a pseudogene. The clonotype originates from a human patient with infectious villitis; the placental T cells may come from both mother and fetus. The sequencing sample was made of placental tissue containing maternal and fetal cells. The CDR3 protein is CASSFRLRSYNEQFF. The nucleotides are TGTGCCAGCAGCTTTAGGCTTCGCTCCTACAATGAGCAGTTCTTC.